The rows below give T cell receptor beta chains drawn from one sample of a study of cytomegalovirus exposure and HLA in healthy donors. Assay: immunoSEQ multiplex PCR; the TCRdb copy retains only in-frame clones and omits some. The top ten hold under 0.6% of the sample, which has 150,000 to 200,000 clones, roughly 80% seen once. Material for sequencing was PBMCs. The receptors here all came from a woman aged 50 to 60 in good health and CMV-seronegative. Both conserved end residues are trimmed from each CDR3. Size is omitted from some rows. Given values are once, few, many or a class for expanded clones.

abundance	v_gene	j_gene	CDR3aa
.	TRBV2	TRBJ2-7	ASSAPGQGAREQY
.	TRBV5-1	TRBJ2-1	ASSLLGGQDEQF
.	TRBV19	TRBJ2-1	ASSPWGAGGSYNEQF
.	TRBV7-8	TRBJ2-2	ASSDQGLASGELF
.	TRBV5-1	TRBJ2-7	ASSLLASGTYEQY
.	TRBV7-9	TRBJ1-2	AGRQGVDYGYT
.	TRBV5-4	TRBJ2-4	ASSLDGDRKNIQY
.	TRBV5-4	TRBJ1-1	ASSLLSTEAF
.	TRBV30	TRBJ1-1	ARGRVNTEAF
.	TRBV27	TRBJ1-1	ASSSGQGGRAF
few	TRBV25-1	TRBJ1-3	AIKITPPQTSGNTIY
.	TRBV5-1	TRBJ2-7	ASSSLGTSDYEQY
.	TRBV6-5	TRBJ2-7	ASSSMGLAGFKY
once	TRBV30	TRBJ2-1	AWSVLVSNEQF
.	TRBV14	TRBJ2-2	ASSPIDTGELF
.	TRBV19	TRBJ1-2	ASTKDRGIGGYT
.	TRBV4-2	TRBJ2-1	ASSQDLEGAPSSYNEQF
.	TRBV10-2	TRBJ1-1	ASSDSRVNTEAF
.	TRBV2	TRBJ2-7	ASINNGAYEQY
.	TRBV28	TRBJ1-1	ASERTGGTEAF
.	TRBV5-1	TRBJ2-1	ASSLNTGGTEQF
.	TRBV5-4	TRBJ2-2	ASSDSGNTGELF
.	TRBV7-9	TRBJ1-1	ASSFPDRENTEAF
.	TRBV10-2	TRBJ2-7	ASSTQGTTYEQY
.	TRBV18	TRBJ1-2	ASSSTGQGVYGYT
.	TRBV5-6	TRBJ2-6	ASSSDSGANVLT
.	TRBV28	TRBJ1-5	ASSWVQGGQPQH
.	TRBV5-1	TRBJ2-1	ASSLRRGNEQF
few	TRBV5-6	TRBJ1-1	ASSLDTRGGGNTEAF
once	TRBV5-1	TRBJ2-7	ASSLDNYEQY
.	TRBV7-3	TRBJ2-1	ASRNPSGGYNEQF
.	TRBV7-2	TRBJ1-2	ASSFGFLNGYT
.	TRBV25-1	TRBJ1-3	ASGPTGISSGNTIY
.	TRBV25-1	TRBJ1-2	ASSAWGRDYGYT
.	TRBV5-1	TRBJ1-1	ASSIWTGMNTEAF
.	TRBV5-4	TRBJ2-5	ASSPERVARKGETQY
.	TRBV5-1	TRBJ2-7	ASSFYGGSMGYGEQY
.	TRBV6-6	TRBJ1-5	ASSYEAGAQPQH
.	TRBV5-5	TRBJ1-5	ASSLGVDQPQH
.	TRBV7-2	TRBJ2-3	ASSLVGTSLSTDTQY
.	TRBV5-1	TRBJ2-3	ASSLGPGSTDTQY
.	TRBV15	TRBJ1-1	ATSRWGQGDTEAF
.	TRBV28	TRBJ1-5	ASSTGTANQPQH
few	TRBV29-1	TRBJ2-1	SVVAGGVNEQF
once	TRBV5-1	TRBJ1-2	ASSRSPGDGYT